The source of this TCR beta chain is a study of beta chain features in type 1 diabetes. Whole-study context: Investigators examined under 140 million sorted cells across all samples.

Cell sorting via CD45RO/CCR7/CD25/CD127/CD95/CD27 was performed to obtain CD4+ naive, central memory, regulatory and stem cell-like memory cells. Every isolated RNA sample was fully reverse transcribed, so sequencing captured expressed TCRB transcripts. Sequenced by immunoSEQ multiplex PCR; TCRdb stores in-frame clones only, minus some. The sample includes hundreds of thousands of clones, 55% to 70% of them seen just once. Comment on this clone: The antigen is unknown.

Whole-study findings and limits: It was among patients, rather than healthy donors, that naive, central memory and Treg TCRB repertoires appeared more similar.

Material for sequencing was naive CD4+ T cells from blood. The TCR sequence derives from a man aged 25-45 years in good health.

The CDR3 DNA reads TGTGCCTGGAGTGTATGGCGCGGTCCAGGGGGCATTAAGGCGCAGTATTTT. Translation: CAWSVWRGPGGIKAQYF. The rearrangement uses TRBV30 and TRBJ2-3; 8 nucleotides line up with TRBD1. V shed 0 bases, J shed 10 bases, and the junction held 18 bases outside the gene matches. This CDR3 is built from 17 residues. Germline values: CDR1 GTSNPN, CDR2 SVGIG (reference sequence). Looking up the rest from reference TRBV30 and TRBJ2-3 gives the full variable domain: SQTIHQWPATLVQPVGSPLSLECTVEGTSNPNLYWYRQAAGRGLQLLFYSVGIGQISSEVPQNLSASRPQDRQFILSSKKLLLSDSGFYLCAWSVWRGPGGIKAQYFGPGTRLTVL.